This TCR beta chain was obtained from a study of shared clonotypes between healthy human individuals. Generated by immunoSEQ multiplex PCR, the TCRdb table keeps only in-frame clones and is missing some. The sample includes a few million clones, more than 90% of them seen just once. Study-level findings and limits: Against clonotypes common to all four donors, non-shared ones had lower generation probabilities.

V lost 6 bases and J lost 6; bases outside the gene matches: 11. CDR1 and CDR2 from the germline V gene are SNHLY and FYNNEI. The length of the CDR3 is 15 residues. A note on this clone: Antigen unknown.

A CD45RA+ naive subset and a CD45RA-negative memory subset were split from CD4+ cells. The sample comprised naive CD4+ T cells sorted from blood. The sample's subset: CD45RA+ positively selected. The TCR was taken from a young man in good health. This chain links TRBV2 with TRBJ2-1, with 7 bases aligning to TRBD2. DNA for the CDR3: TGTGCCAGCAGCCCGCTAGCGGATGGGGGCAATGAGCAGTTCTTC. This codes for CASSPLADGGNEQFF.